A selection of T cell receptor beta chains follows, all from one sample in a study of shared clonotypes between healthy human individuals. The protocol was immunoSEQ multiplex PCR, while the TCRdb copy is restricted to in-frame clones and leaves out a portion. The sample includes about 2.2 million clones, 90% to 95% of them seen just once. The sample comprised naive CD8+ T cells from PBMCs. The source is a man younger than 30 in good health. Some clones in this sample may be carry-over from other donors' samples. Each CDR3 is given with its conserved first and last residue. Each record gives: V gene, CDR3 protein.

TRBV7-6 CASSLAYKETQYF
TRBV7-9 CASSPRPRDGGYTF
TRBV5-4 CASSIGTRVGDPQYF
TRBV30 CAWSGRDRGIYGYTF
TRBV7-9 CASSLSGAGRETQYF
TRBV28 CASSRLARETQYF
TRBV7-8 CASSLGVLGRSTDTQYF
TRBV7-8 CASSPPRAGVSTNEKLFF
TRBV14 CASSGRQGWNEKLFF
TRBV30 CAWMQGHEQYF
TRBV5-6 CASSFGAEAFF
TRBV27 CASSLSKRGANEKLFF
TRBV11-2 CASSFPGRAFETQYF
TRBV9 CASSKGGGTRETQYF
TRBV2 CASSAGGSYNEQFF
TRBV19 CASRAGGRIYEQYF
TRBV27 CASSFTGTFYGYTF
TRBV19 CASSINVVSQGGDIQYF
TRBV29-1 CSVVGQGYHEQYF
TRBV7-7 CASSGGDPTNTGELFF
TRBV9 CASTPSTGRTDTQYF
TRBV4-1 CASSQDPPDYEQFNEQFF
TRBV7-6 CASSLIQSREAPYNEQFF
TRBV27 CASRSGTSEWYEQYF
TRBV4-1 CASSQVGPTYEQYF
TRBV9 CASSVYSRRALGEQYF
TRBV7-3 CASSLMPITGELFF
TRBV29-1 CSVTGAYNEQFF
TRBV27 CASSPDVSSYNEQFF
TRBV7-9 CASSLIGTGPLGFDGYTF
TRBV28 CASSFAKREGLYNEQFF
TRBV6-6 CASSYSNSGNTIYF
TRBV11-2 CASSLVLALRNEQFF
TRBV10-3 CAISVPGFPEQYF
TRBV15 CATSRDAGGTYEQYF
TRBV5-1 CASSRPTQGSQETQYF
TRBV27 CASSLSVARGELFF
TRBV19 CASSMLRVTNQPQHF
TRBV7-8 CASSLGTEAFF
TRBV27 CASSWTGGTGELFF
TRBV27 CASASREGINEKLFF
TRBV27 CASSYQIQDNTGELFF
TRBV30 CAWSSWHLKSYEQYF
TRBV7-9 CASSLGQGAKTEAFF
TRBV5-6 CASSPDGSGNTIYF